Following are 4 T cell receptor beta chains from one sample sequenced in a study of cytomegalovirus exposure and HLA in healthy donors. Both 60 Vbeta primers and 13 Jbeta primers went into the PCR. The table came from immunoSEQ multiplex PCR; TCRdb's copy has only in-frame clones and leaves some out. The sample lists 130,000 or so clones, 75% seen once, with roughly 3% in the top ten. The source material was PBMCs. The source of these receptors is a woman aged 40 to 49 in good health and CMV-seropositive.

V and J are TRBV9 and TRBJ1-3; D might be TRBD1 (5 bases). The CDR3 length is 17 residues. V lost 1 base, J lost 0 bases, and 14 bases lay in between. CDR1 is SGDLS, CDR2 YYNGEE, per germline. The CDR3 loop is CASSVYPTGASGNTIYF. CDR3 in DNA: TGTGCCAGCAGCGTATACCCCACAGGAGCCTCTGGAAACACCATATATTTT. The whole variable domain, remainder taken from reference TRBV9 and TRBJ1-3, is DSGVTQTPKHLITATGQRVTLRCSPRSGDLSVYWYQQSLDQGLQFLIQYYNGEERAKGNILERFSAQQFPDLHSELNLSSLELGDSALYFCASSVYPTGASGNTIYFGEGSWLTVV.

The chain carries TRBV5-1 and TRBJ1-4; D gene unclear. Germline V gives CDR1 SGHRS, CDR2 YFSETQ. V gave up 0 bases and J gave up 4 bases, with 13 bases separating them. This CDR3 has 16 residues. The CDR3, as DNA: TGCGCCAGCAGCTTGGTATCCTGGCAGAATAATGAAAAACTGTTTTTT. Protein product: CASSLVSWQNNEKLFF.

The chain uses TRBV9 and TRBJ2-5; D is unresolved. In germline, CDR1 is SGDLS, CDR2 YYNGEE. The V and J ends lost 0 bases and 0 bases respectively, with 9 bases between them. The length of the CDR3 is 15 residues. The CDR3 nucleotides read TGTGCCAGCAGCGTAGCAGGCAAATACCAAGAGACCCAGTACTTC. This translates into CASSVAGKYQETQYF. Full variable domain (missing parts from reference TRBV9 and TRBJ2-5): DSGVTQTPKHLITATGQRVTLRCSPRSGDLSVYWYQQSLDQGLQFLIQYYNGEERAKGNILERFSAQQFPDLHSELNLSSLELGDSALYFCASSVAGKYQETQYFGPGTRLLVL.

This clone was counted only a few times. The V call is TRBV25-1, the J call TRBJ1-2, with TRBD1 matching over 10 bases. From germline, CDR1 is MGHDK and CDR2 SYGVNS. V shed 4 bases, J shed 0 bases, and the junction held 5 bases outside the gene matches. This CDR3 is built from 16 residues. The CDR3 sequence: CASSVSGTGANYGYTF. Here the CDR3 DNA reads TGTGCCAGCAGTGTATCCGGGACAGGGGCTAACTATGGCTACACCTTC.